This record covers a single T cell receptor beta chain. Its antigen is not identified. The same CDR3 is also encoded by other DNA sequences in this sample. With 60 Vbeta and 13 Jbeta primers, the PCR was carried out. The table came from immunoSEQ multiplex PCR; TCRdb's copy has only in-frame clones and leaves some out. Among 70,000 to 95,000 clones listed, roughly 58% were seen once. These data belong to a study of cytomegalovirus exposure and HLA in healthy donors. Study context: Early released data had about 85 million unique TCRs, all coming from HLA-typed donors.

Germline lookup yields CDR1 LGHNA and CDR2 YSLEER. The trim removed 0 bases at V and 0 bases at J, leaving 7 bases unmatched. The CDR3 runs 18 residues. Findings and caveats of the study: Later analysis found that TCR beta chains associated with HLA were more clonally expanded than other, equally common chains.

The source of this sequence is a woman under 40 in good health and CMV-seropositive. The chain couples TRBV4-3 to TRBJ1-3, with TRBD1 matching 8 bases. Sample: PBMCs. Written as DNA, the CDR3 is TGCGCCAGCAGCCAAGACTGGGACAGGCTAGACTCTGGAAACACCATATATTTT. Its protein is CASSQDWDRLDSGNTIYF.